The rows below give T cell receptor beta chains drawn from one sample of a study of molecular identifiers for immune sequencing clone quantification. One entry per CDR3 protein results from TCRdb running MiXCR on the PCR reads. The data contain under 600,000 distinct CDR3 sequences, about a fifth of them singletons. The specimen was naive CD8+ T cells from blood, with Jurkat cell RNA spiked in. The receptor source for this set is a human donor in good health. Some libraries in this study had Jurkat cell RNA spiked in. The CDR3 runs from the conserved cysteine through the conserved F or W. A D gene is named only where the DNA matches it firmly. Expanded clones are given a class, and other clones once, few, many or no size at all.

D | J | length | V | size | CDR3 | DNA
. | TRBJ2-7 | 15 | TRBV21-1 | . | CASSTEGPYSYEQYF | TGTGCCAGCAGTACCGAGGGGCCTTACTCCTACGAGCAGTACTTC
. | TRBJ2-7 | 16 | TRBV12-3/TRBV12-4 | . | CASSFSVTGRSYEQYF | TGTGCCAGCAGTTTTAGTGTCACAGGGCGCTCCTACGAGCAGTACTTC
TRBD2 | TRBJ2-7 | 15 | TRBV27 | many | CASSLLAGQTYEQYF | TGTGCCAGCAGTTTACTAGCGGGGCAAACCTACGAGCAGTACTTC
. | TRBJ2-3 | 13 | TRBV14 | many | CASSGTPEDTQYF | TGTGCCAGCAGCGGGACCCCAGAAGATACGCAGTATTTT
. | TRBJ1-5 | 15 | TRBV4-1 | many | CASSPNWGPTQPQHF | TGCGCCAGCAGCCCCAACTGGGGTCCCACTCAGCCCCAGCATTTT
. | TRBJ1-1 | 14 | TRBV7-2 | many | CASSSYPVNTEAFF | TGTGCCAGCAGCTCTTACCCAGTTAACACTGAAGCTTTCTTT
. | TRBJ2-2 | 15 | TRBV20-1 | . | CSANGAVTNTGELFF | TGCAGTGCTAACGGAGCGGTTACGAACACCGGGGAGCTGTTTTTT
. | TRBJ1-6 | 13 | TRBV19 | few | CATTQGYNSPLHF | TGTGCCACCACACAGGGATATAATTCACCCCTCCACTTT
. | TRBJ1-3 | 15 | TRBV7-9 | . | CASSPAVGEGNTIYF | TGTGCCAGCAGCCCCGCCGTAGGGGAAGGAAACACCATATATTTT
TRBD2 | TRBJ2-5 | 13 | TRBV27 | many | CASSIAGGETQYF | TGTGCCAGCAGTATAGCGGGAGGGGAGACCCAGTACTTC
. | TRBJ2-5 | 12 | TRBV4-1 | few | CASSLPDETQYF | TGCGCCAGCAGCCTTCCGGACGAGACCCAGTACTTC
TRBD1 | TRBJ1-6 | 14 | TRBV18 | . | CASSSQDRGSPLHF | TGTGCCAGCTCAAGCCAGGACAGGGGTTCACCCCTCCACTTT
. | TRBJ2-1 | 15 | TRBV4-1 | few | CASSPVSGRVNEQFF | TGCGCCAGCAGCCCAGTCTCGGGCAGGGTCAATGAGCAGTTCTTC
. | TRBJ2-2 | 16 | TRBV20-1 | . | CSARDMGTANTGELFF | TGCAGTGCTAGAGATATGGGGACTGCGAACACCGGGGAGCTGTTTTTT
. | TRBJ1-1 | 13 | TRBV19 | many | CASSLQTNTEAFF | TGTGCCAGTTCACTACAAACGAACACTGAAGCTTTCTTT
. | TRBJ2-4 | 15 | TRBV6-5 | many | CASSDSKLAKNIQYF | TGTGCCAGCAGTGATTCCAAGCTAGCCAAAAACATTCAGTACTTC
TRBD1 | TRBJ2-7 | 15 | TRBV7-9 | many | CASSLEGQGTYEQYF | TGTGCCAGCAGCTTAGAGGGACAGGGGACCTACGAGCAGTACTTC
TRBD1 | TRBJ1-1 | 13 | TRBV5-6 | many | CASSYTGALGVFF | TGTGCCAGCAGCTATACAGGGGCGTTGGGGGTATTCTTT
TRBD1 | TRBJ1-1 | 16 | TRBV4-1 | . | CASSQHGQEMNTEAFF | TGCGCCAGCAGCCAACACGGACAGGAGATGAACACTGAAGCTTTCTTT
TRBD2 | TRBJ2-3 | 14 | TRBV2 | many | CASRGLAGEEAQYF | TGTGCCAGCAGGGGACTAGCGGGAGAGGAGGCGCAGTATTTT
. | TRBJ1-5 | 16 | TRBV20-1 | . | CSARDWENYSNQPQHF | TGCAGTGCTAGAGATTGGGAAAACTATAGCAATCAGCCCCAGCATTTT
. | TRBJ1-3 | 15 | TRBV15 | . | CATSPSGFSGNTIYF | TGTGCCACCAGCCCAAGCGGGTTCTCTGGAAACACCATATATTTT
TRBD1 | TRBJ2-7 | 14 | TRBV6-5 | many | CASRPQGASYEQYF | TGTGCCAGCAGACCACAGGGGGCGAGCTACGAGCAGTACTTC
. | TRBJ1-3 | 14 | TRBV20-1 | few | CSAQPRGSGNTIYF | TGCAGTGCTCAGCCCAGGGGCTCTGGAAACACCATATATTTT
. | TRBJ2-3 | 17 | TRBV27 | many | CASSLLGRTTSTDTQYF | TGTGCCAGCAGTTTATTGGGTCGGACCACTAGCACAGATACGCAGTATTTT
TRBD1 | TRBJ1-1 | 13 | TRBV29-1 | few | CSTTGGARTEAFF | TGCAGCACAACAGGGGGGGCACGCACTGAAGCTTTCTTT
. | TRBJ1-2 | 14 | TRBV19 | few | CASSIPTLYYGYTF | TGTGCCAGTAGTATTCCGACCCTCTATTACGGCTACACCTTC
TRBD2 | TRBJ2-3 | 15 | TRBV5-4 | few | CASSLSSGVTDTQYF | TGTGCCAGCAGCTTGAGTAGCGGGGTCACAGATACGCAGTATTTT
TRBD1 | TRBJ1-1 | 15 | TRBV19 | few | CASNLQGAANTEAFF | TGTGCCAGTAATTTACAGGGGGCTGCGAACACTGAAGCTTTCTTT